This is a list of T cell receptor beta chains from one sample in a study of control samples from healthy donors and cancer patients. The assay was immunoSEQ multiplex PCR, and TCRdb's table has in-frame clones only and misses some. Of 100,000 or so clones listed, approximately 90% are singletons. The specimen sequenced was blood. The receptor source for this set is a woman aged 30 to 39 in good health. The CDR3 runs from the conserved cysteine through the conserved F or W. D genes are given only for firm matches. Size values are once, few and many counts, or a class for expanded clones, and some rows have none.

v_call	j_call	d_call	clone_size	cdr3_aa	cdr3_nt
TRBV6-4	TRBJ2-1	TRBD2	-	CASSGLAGGPNEQFF	TGTGCCAGCAGTGGACTAGCGGGGGGCCCCAATGAGCAGTTCTTC
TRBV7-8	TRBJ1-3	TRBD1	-	CASLRTGEWNTIYF	TGTGCCAGCCTAAGGACAGGGGAATGGAACACCATATATTTT
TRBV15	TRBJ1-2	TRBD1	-	CATSITGGGGYTF	TGTGCCACCAGCATAACAGGGGGAGGAGGCTACACCTTC
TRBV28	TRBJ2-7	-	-	CASSSGGGGIYEQYF	TGTGCCAGCAGCTCAGGGGGAGGGGGAATTTACGAGCAGTACTTC
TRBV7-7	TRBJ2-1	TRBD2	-	CASSLVDCGRVMYGEQFF	TGTGCCAGCAGCTTAGTTGATTGCGGGAGGGTAATGTACGGTGAGCAGTTCTTC
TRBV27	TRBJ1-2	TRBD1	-	CASSLPTGRGYTF	TGTGCCAGCAGTCTCCCGACAGGGAGAGGCTACACCTTC
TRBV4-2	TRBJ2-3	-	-	CASSQESHPQMLDTQYF	TGTGCCAGCAGCCAAGAAAGCCATCCCCAAATGTTGGATACGCAGTATTTT
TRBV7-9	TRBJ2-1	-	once	CASSLAWGPYGNEQFF	TGTGCCAGCAGCTTAGCGTGGGGACCCTATGGGAATGAGCAGTTCTTC
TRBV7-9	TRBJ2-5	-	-	CASSGGPSGETQYF	TGTGCCAGCAGCGGGGGGCCTTCGGGGGAGACCCAGTACTTC
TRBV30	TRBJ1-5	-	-	CAWSVGQPQHF	TGTGCCTGGAGTGTGGGTCAGCCCCAGCATTTT
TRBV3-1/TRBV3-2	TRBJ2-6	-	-	CASSQDHGYRLLAF	TGTGCCAGCAGCCAAGATCATGGGTACAGGCTCTTGGCTTTC
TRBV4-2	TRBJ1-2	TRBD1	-	CASSPTGAFYGYTF	TGTGCCAGCAGTCCGACAGGGGCATTCTATGGCTACACCTTC
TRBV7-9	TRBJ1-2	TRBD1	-	CASSPGQGAYGYTF	TGTGCCAGCAGCCCGGGACAGGGGGCGTATGGCTACACCTTC
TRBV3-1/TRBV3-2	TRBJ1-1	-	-	CASSQELYVKNTEAFF	TGTGCCAGCAGCCAAGAGTTATATGTTAAGAACACTGAAGCTTTCTTT
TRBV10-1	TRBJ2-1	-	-	CASSDSALYNEQFF	TGCGCCAGCAGTGATTCCGCACTATACAATGAGCAGTTCTTC
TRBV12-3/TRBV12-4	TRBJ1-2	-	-	CASSFQHGGYTF	TGTGCCAGCAGTTTCCAGCACGGGGGCTACACCTTC
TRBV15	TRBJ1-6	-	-	CATSELRDSPLHF	TGTGCCACCAGCGAACTCCGGGATTCACCCCTCCACTTT
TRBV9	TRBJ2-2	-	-	CASRGESDPPGELFF	TGTGCCAGCAGAGGAGAGTCAGATCCCCCCGGGGAGCTGTTTTTT
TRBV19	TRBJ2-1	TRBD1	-	CASSIGTGVYNEQFF	TGTGCCAGTAGTATCGGGACAGGGGTATACAATGAGCAGTTCTTC
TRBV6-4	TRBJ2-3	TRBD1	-	CASSAGTGISRDTQYF	TGTGCCAGCAGTGCAGGGACAGGGATTTCGCGAGATACGCAGTATTTT
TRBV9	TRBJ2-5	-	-	CASSVEGGAQYF	TGTGCCAGCAGCGTAGAGGGGGGGGCCCAGTACTTC
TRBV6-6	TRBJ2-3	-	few	CASSPTTHTDTQYF	TGTGCCAGCAGCCCTACTACCCACACAGATACGCAGTATTTT
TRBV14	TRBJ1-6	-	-	CASSQEAGSSPLHF	TGTGCCAGCAGCCAAGAAGCGGGGAGTTCACCCCTCCACTTT
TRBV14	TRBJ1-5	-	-	CASSQDRRDSRYSNQPQHF	TGTGCCAGCAGCCAAGATCGACGAGACAGCCGATATAGCAATCAGCCCCAGCATTTT
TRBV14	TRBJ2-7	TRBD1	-	CASSQGGTGAVKQYF	TGTGCCAGCAGCCAGGGCGGGACAGGGGCTGTGAAGCAGTACTTC
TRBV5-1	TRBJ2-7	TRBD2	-	CASSLGSGVTYEQYF	TGCGCCAGCAGCTTGGGAAGCGGGGTTACCTACGAGCAGTACTTC
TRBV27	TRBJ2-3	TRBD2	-	CASSYLSAGLGRGGTDTQYF	TGTGCCAGCAGCTACTTAAGTGCGGGGCTGGGGAGGGGAGGCACAGATACGCAGTATTTT
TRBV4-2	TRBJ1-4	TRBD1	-	CASSHDGTEEKLFF	TGTGCCAGCAGCCACGATGGGACAGAAGAAAAACTGTTTTTT
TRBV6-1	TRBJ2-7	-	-	CASSEVGDSSYEQYF	TGTGCCAGCAGTGAAGTTGGTGACAGCTCCTACGAGCAGTACTTC
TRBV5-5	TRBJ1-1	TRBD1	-	CASSLTGTGSMNTEAFF	TGTGCCAGCAGCTTAACCGGGACAGGCTCGATGAACACTGAAGCTTTCTTT
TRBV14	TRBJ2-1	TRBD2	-	CASSHPMRLAGVRVDEQFF	TGTGCCAGCAGCCATCCGATGCGACTAGCGGGAGTTCGGGTAGATGAGCAGTTCTTC
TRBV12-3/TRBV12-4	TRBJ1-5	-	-	CASSPQNNQPQHF	TGTGCCAGCAGTCCACAGAACAATCAGCCCCAGCATTTT
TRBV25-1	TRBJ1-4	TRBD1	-	CASSDPPMGQGGNEKLFF	TGTGCCAGCAGTGACCCCCCAATGGGACAGGGCGGTAATGAAAAACTGTTTTTT
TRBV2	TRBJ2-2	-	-	CASSETQGLNTGELFF	TGTGCCAGCAGTGAAACGCAAGGGTTGAACACCGGGGAGCTGTTTTTT
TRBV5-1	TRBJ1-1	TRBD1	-	CASSYGQGINTEAFF	TGCGCCAGCAGCTACGGACAGGGCATCAACACTGAAGCTTTCTTT
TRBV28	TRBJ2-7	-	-	CASSWEGARYEQYF	TGTGCCAGCAGCTGGGAGGGGGCTAGGTACGAGCAGTACTTC
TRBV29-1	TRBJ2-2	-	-	CSVVGDTGELFF	TGCAGCGTTGTTGGAGACACCGGGGAGCTGTTTTTT
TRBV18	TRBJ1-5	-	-	CASSPEGRGRGNQPQHF	TGTGCCAGCTCCCCGGAGGGAAGGGGTAGGGGCAATCAGCCCCAGCATTTT
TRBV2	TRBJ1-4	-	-	CALGRGGIREKLFF	TGTGCCCTTGGGCGTGGGGGGATTAGGGAAAAACTGTTTTTT
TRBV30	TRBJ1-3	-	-	CAWSIGFSGNTIYF	TGTGCCTGGAGTATCGGGTTCTCTGGAAACACCATATATTTT
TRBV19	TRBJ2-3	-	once	CASTPLYGTSTDTQYF	TGTGCCAGTACCCCCCTTTACGGGACTAGCACAGATACGCAGTATTTT
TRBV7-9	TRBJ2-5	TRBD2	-	CASSLAGAGGGETQYF	TGTGCCAGCAGCTTAGCGGGGGCGGGGGGTGGAGAGACCCAGTACTTC
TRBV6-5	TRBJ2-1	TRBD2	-	CASSYSLSGGYNEQFF	TGTGCCAGCAGTTACTCCTTAAGCGGGGGGTACAATGAGCAGTTCTTC
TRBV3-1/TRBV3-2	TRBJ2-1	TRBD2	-	CASSQVRLAVYNEQFF	TGTGCCAGCAGCCAAGTGAGACTAGCGGTATACAATGAGCAGTTCTTC
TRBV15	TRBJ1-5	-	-	CATSTDPGGNQPQHF	TGTGCCACCAGCACGGATCCCGGGGGCAATCAGCCCCAGCATTTT
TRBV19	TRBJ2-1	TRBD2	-	CASSLTGGLGTEQFF	TGTGCCAGTAGTCTGACGGGGGGACTGGGGACGGAGCAGTTCTTC
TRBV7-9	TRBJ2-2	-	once	CASSLGTASGELFF	TGTGCCAGCAGCTTAGGAACGGCGTCCGGGGAGCTGTTTTTT
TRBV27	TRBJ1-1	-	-	CASSFMGTEAFF	TGTGCCAGCAGTTTCATGGGCACTGAAGCTTTCTTT
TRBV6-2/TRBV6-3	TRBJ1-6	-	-	CASSYRDNSPLHF	TGTGCCAGCAGTTACAGGGATAATTCACCCCTCCACTTT
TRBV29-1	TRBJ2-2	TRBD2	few	CSADSGIGPAGELFF	TGCAGCGCAGATAGCGGGATCGGGCCCGCCGGGGAGCTGTTTTTT
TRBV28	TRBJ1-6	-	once	CASKLRTLTLNSPLHF	TGTGCCAGCAAACTACGGACACTAACCCTTAATTCACCCCTCCACTTT
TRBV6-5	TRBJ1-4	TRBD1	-	CASSYGTGGEKLFF	TGTGCCAGCAGTTATGGGACAGGGGGTGAAAAACTGTTTTTT
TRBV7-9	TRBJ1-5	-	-	CASSFRHSNQPQHF	TGTGCCAGCAGCTTCAGACACTCGAATCAGCCCCAGCATTTT
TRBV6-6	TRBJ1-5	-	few	CASSYSNRNQPQHF	TGTGCCAGCAGTTACTCGAACAGAAATCAGCCCCAGCATTTT
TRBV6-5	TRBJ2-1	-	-	CASSRYNEQFF	TGTGCCAGCAGCCGTTACAATGAGCAGTTCTTC